This is a list of T cell receptor beta chains from one sample in a study of blood T cell repertoires in COVID-19. The assay was immunoSEQ multiplex PCR, and TCRdb's table has in-frame clones only and misses some. This table holds over 95,000 clones, approximately 84% found once. Sequencing was carried out using peripheral blood. These receptors all stem from a man aged 50 to 60 with acute or convalescent COVID-19. The CDR3 runs from the conserved cysteine through the conserved F or W. D genes are given only for firm matches. Clone sizes are given selectively: once, few, many, or a class where the clone is expanded.

d_call j_call cdr3_length clone_size v_call cdr3_aa cdr3_nt
NA TRBJ1-1 16 NA TRBV5-4 CASSPNIGAGGTEAFF TGTGCCAGCAGCCCAAATATCGGGGCGGGAGGGACTGAAGCTTTCTTT
NA TRBJ2-2 15 few TRBV5-6 CASSLGGLGTGELFF TGTGCCAGCAGCTTGGGAGGTTTGGGCACCGGGGAGCTGTTTTTT
TRBD1 TRBJ1-6 14 NA TRBV5-1 CASSRTGQNSPLHF TGCGCCAGCAGCCGAACGGGACAGAATTCACCCCTCCACTTT
TRBD1 TRBJ1-6 14 NA TRBV28 CAGGFRGVNSPLHF TGTGCCGGCGGGTTCAGGGGGGTTAATTCACCCCTCCACTTT
TRBD2 TRBJ2-3 17 NA TRBV5-1 CASSLIRLAGDSDTQYF TGCGCCAGCAGCTTAATCCGACTAGCGGGGGACTCAGATACGCAGTATTTT
NA TRBJ1-5 15 NA TRBV5-1 CASSLGNSINQPQHF TGCGCCAGCAGCTTGGGTAACAGCATCAATCAGCCCCAGCATTTT
NA TRBJ1-6 16 NA TRBV10-2 CASRDIRWQEVSPLHF TGCGCCAGCAGGGATATTAGGTGGCAGGAAGTTTCACCCCTCCACTTT
NA TRBJ1-1 14 NA TRBV5-6 CASSRGTANTEAFF TGTGCCAGCAGCAGGGGGACGGCGAACACTGAAGCTTTCTTT
NA TRBJ1-1 14 NA TRBV12-2 CASRFARVDTEAFF TGTGCAAGTCGCTTCGCCAGGGTGGACACTGAAGCTTTCTTT
NA TRBJ1-1 15 NA TRBV6-6 CASSSHGLRNTEAFF TGTGCCAGCAGTTCTCACGGACTCCGGAACACTGAAGCTTTCTTT
TRBD1 TRBJ1-2 13 NA TRBV20-1 CSASDDRAVGYTF TGCAGTGCTAGTGATGACAGGGCGGTCGGCTACACCTTC
NA TRBJ1-5 15 NA TRBV5-1 CASSPEGVSNQPQHF TGCGCCAGCAGCCCCGAGGGAGTTAGCAATCAGCCCCAGCATTTT
NA TRBJ2-2 14 NA TRBV6-5 CASSSRSGSGELFF TGTGCCAGCAGTTCAAGGAGCGGCAGCGGGGAGCTGTTTTTT
NA TRBJ2-7 15 NA TRBV2 CASSASGLSAYEQYF TGTGCCAGCAGTGCTAGTGGCCTATCCGCCTACGAGCAGTACTTC
NA TRBJ1-6 13 NA TRBV12-3/TRBV12-4 CASREGVNSPLHF TGTGCCAGCAGAGAGGGGGTCAATTCACCCCTCCACTTT
NA TRBJ2-1 15 NA TRBV5-1 CASSLSGQVYNEQFF TGCGCCAGCAGCTTGTCGGGACAAGTATACAATGAGCAGTTCTTC
TRBD1 TRBJ1-1 16 NA TRBV5-1 CASSSGQGTFPFGAFF TGCGCCAGCAGCTCCGGACAGGGGACCTTCCCCTTTGGAGCTTTCTTT
TRBD1 TRBJ1-2 14 NA TRBV6-5 CASSSRGGGYGYTF TGTGCCAGCAGTTCCCGAGGGGGCGGCTATGGCTACACCTTC
TRBD2 TRBJ2-3 16 NA TRBV9 CASSALAGGGTDTQYF TGTGCCAGCAGCGCCTTAGCGGGAGGAGGCACAGATACGCAGTATTTT
NA TRBJ2-6 16 few TRBV19 CASSIGQLSGANVLTF TGTGCCAGTAGTATCGGACAGCTCTCTGGGGCCAACGTCCTGACTTTC
NA TRBJ1-5 15 NA TRBV6-5 CASSYTGESNQPQHF TGTGCCAGCAGTTACACCGGGGAGAGCAATCAGCCCCAGCATTTT
NA TRBJ2-1 11 NA TRBV19 CASSRGNEQFF TGTGCCAGTAGCAGGGGCAATGAGCAGTTCTTC
NA TRBJ1-6 18 NA TRBV5-8 CASSLWTVRWSYNSPLHF TGTGCCAGCAGCTTGTGGACAGTAAGGTGGTCCTATAATTCACCCCTCCACTTT
TRBD1 TRBJ2-7 14 few TRBV18 CASSPGTGGSEQYF TGTGCCAGCTCACCCGGGACAGGGGGCTCCGAGCAGTACTTC
TRBD1 TRBJ1-1 16 NA TRBV5-1 CASSFRQGPQPPTAFF TGCGCCAGCAGCTTTCGACAGGGGCCACAACCACCGACAGCTTTCTTT
NA TRBJ1-1 14 NA TRBV6-1 CASSEFPGVTEAFF TGTGCCAGCAGTGAATTTCCAGGGGTCACTGAAGCTTTCTTT
TRBD1 TRBJ1-3 16 NA TRBV2 CASSVEGAGSGNTIYF TGTGCCAGCAGCGTAGAGGGGGCAGGTTCTGGAAACACCATATATTTT
NA TRBJ1-4 14 NA TRBV7-2 CASSLVGSGEKLFF TGTGCCAGCAGCTTAGTAGGGAGTGGGGAAAAACTGTTTTTT
NA TRBJ1-1 15 NA TRBV25-1 CASSESPGVGTEAFF TGTGCCAGCAGTGAATCCCCAGGGGTGGGCACTGAAGCTTTCTTT
TRBD1 TRBJ1-5 15 once TRBV6-5 CASRKGTVSNQPQHF TGTGCCAGCAGAAAAGGGACAGTTAGCAATCAGCCCCAGCATTTT
NA TRBJ2-1 14 NA TRBV6-5 CASSYSEGSHEQFF TGTGCCAGCAGTTATTCTGAGGGATCCCACGAGCAGTTCTTC
TRBD2 TRBJ2-1 19 few TRBV4-1 CASSPYPTYSGGLDNEQFF TGCGCCAGCAGCCCCTACCCAACCTATAGCGGGGGCCTCGACAATGAGCAGTTCTTC
TRBD1 TRBJ1-4 17 NA TRBV5-1 CASSPNRDRAQYEKLFF TGCGCCAGCAGCCCAAACCGGGACAGGGCCCAGTATGAAAAACTGTTTTTT
TRBD1 TRBJ1-5 16 NA TRBV6-2/TRBV6-3 CASSQVGTGFGQPQHF TGTGCCAGCAGTCAGGTAGGGACAGGGTTTGGGCAGCCCCAGCATTTT
TRBD1 TRBJ1-1 16 NA TRBV5-4 CASSIGTGSMNTEAFF TGTGCCAGCAGCATCGGGACAGGGTCGATGAACACTGAAGCTTTCTTT
NA TRBJ1-2 13 NA TRBV5-1 CASRLEGVYGYTF TGCGCCAGCCGGCTCGAGGGTGTCTATGGCTACACCTTC
NA TRBJ1-5 13 NA TRBV15 CATSRGGNQPQHF TGTGCCACCAGCAGGGGAGGCAATCAGCCCCAGCATTTT
TRBD2 TRBJ2-2 17 NA TRBV5-1 CASSLASGGAGTGELFF TGCGCCAGCAGCTTGGCCAGCGGGGGGGCCGGAACCGGGGAGCTGTTTTTT
NA TRBJ2-2 13 NA TRBV27 CASSATSTGELFF TGTGCCAGCAGTGCCACTAGCACCGGGGAGCTGTTTTTT
NA TRBJ1-1 16 NA TRBV21-1 CASSKEGGPSNTEAFF TGTGCCAGCAGCAAAGAAGGGGGACCCTCGAACACTGAAGCTTTCTTT
NA TRBJ2-7 11 NA TRBV2 CASIGRVEQYF TGTGCCAGCATCGGCAGGGTCGAGCAGTACTTC
TRBD2 TRBJ2-1 15 NA TRBV10-3 CAMTSGGTSYNEQFF TGTGCCATGACTAGCGGGGGGACCTCCTACAATGAGCAGTTCTTC
NA TRBJ1-2 13 NA TRBV11-2 CASSLGHNYGYTF TGTGCCAGCAGCTTGGGACATAACTATGGCTACACCTTC
TRBD1 TRBJ2-5 14 NA TRBV5-1 CARSYGQGGETQYF TGCGCCCGCAGCTACGGACAGGGGGGGGAGACCCAGTACTTC
TRBD1 TRBJ1-2 14 NA TRBV3-1/TRBV3-2 CASSRTGPGEGYTF TGTGCCAGCAGCCGGACAGGCCCGGGGGAAGGCTACACCTTC
NA TRBJ1-1 15 once TRBV5-1 CASSLGQGGGTEAFF TGCGCCAGCAGCTTGGGGCAGGGAGGGGGCACTGAAGCTTTCTTT
NA TRBJ1-6 13 NA TRBV6-6 CASSYSGSSPLHF TGTGCCAGCAGTTACTCGGGCAGTTCACCCCTCCACTTT
NA TRBJ2-3 17 NA TRBV6-1 CASSGPGGLSSTDTQYF TGTGCCAGCAGTGGCCCGGGGGGCCTTTCTAGCACAGATACGCAGTATTTT
TRBD1 TRBJ1-2 13 NA TRBV6-5 CASGWDSHSGYTF TGTGCCAGCGGCTGGGACAGTCACTCTGGCTACACCTTC